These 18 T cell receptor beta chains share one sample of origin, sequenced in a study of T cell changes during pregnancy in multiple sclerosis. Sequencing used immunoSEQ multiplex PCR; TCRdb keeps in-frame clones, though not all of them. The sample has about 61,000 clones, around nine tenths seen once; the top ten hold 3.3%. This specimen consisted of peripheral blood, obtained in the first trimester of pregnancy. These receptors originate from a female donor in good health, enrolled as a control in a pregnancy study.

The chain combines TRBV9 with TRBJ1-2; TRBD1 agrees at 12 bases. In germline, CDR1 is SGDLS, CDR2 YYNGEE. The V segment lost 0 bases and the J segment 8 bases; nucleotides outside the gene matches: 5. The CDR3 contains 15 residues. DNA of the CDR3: TGTGCCAGCAGCGTAGTGGGACAGGGGGCGAGGGGCTACACCTTC. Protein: CASSVVGQGARGYTF.

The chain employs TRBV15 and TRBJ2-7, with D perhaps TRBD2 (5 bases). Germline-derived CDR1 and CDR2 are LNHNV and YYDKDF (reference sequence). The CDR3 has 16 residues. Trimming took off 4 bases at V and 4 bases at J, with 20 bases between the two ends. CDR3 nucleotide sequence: TGTGCCACCAGCACTGGACGGAGTCGCGGGTCTTACGAGCAGTACTTC. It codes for CATSTGRSRGSYEQYF.

The CDR3 sequence: CASSVPANTGELFF. In DNA, the CDR3 is TGTGCCAGCAGCGTACCCGCGAACACCGGGGAGCTGTTTTTT. The gene calls are TRBV9 and TRBJ2-2; D not certain. The germline V and J ends were trimmed by 1 base and 0 bases, with 4 bases remaining between them. In germline, CDR1 is SGDLS, CDR2 YYNGEE. The CDR3 sequence is 14 residues long.

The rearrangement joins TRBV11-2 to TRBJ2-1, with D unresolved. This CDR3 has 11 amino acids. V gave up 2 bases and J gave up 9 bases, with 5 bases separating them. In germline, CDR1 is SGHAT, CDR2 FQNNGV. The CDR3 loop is CASSLTSEQFF. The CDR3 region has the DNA TGTGCCAGCAGCTTAACGAGTGAGCAGTTCTTC.

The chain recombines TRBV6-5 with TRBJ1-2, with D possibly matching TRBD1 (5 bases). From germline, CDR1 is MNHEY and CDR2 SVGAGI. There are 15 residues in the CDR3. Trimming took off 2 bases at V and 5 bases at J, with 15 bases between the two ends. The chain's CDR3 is CASSYEPLDSYGYTF. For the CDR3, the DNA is TGTGCCAGCAGTTACGAACCCCTTGACAGTTATGGCTACACCTTC.

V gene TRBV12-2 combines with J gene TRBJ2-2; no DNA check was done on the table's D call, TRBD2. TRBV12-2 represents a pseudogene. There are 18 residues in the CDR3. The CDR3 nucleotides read TGTGCAAGTCGCTTAGTCAGAACGGGACTACAAATCACCGGGGAGCTGTTTTTT. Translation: CASRLVRTGLQITGELFF.

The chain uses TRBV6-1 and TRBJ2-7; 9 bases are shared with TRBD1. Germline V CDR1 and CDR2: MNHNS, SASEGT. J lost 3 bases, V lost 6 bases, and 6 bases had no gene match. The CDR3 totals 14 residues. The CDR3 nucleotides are TGTGCCAGCAGGGACAGGGGCCAATACTACGAGCAGTACTTC. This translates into CASRDRGQYYEQYF.

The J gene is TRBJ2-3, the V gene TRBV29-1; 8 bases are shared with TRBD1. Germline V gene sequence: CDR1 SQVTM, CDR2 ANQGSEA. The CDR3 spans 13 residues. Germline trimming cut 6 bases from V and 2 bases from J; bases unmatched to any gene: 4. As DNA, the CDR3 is TGCAGCGTCGGGGACAGGTTCACAGATACGCAGTATTTT. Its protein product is CSVGDRFTDTQYF.

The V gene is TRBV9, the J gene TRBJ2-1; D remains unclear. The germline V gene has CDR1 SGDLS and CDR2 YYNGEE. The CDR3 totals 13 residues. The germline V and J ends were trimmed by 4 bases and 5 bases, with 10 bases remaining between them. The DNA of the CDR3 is TGTGCCAGCAGCCCTCGCCTAGACAATGAGCAGTTCTTC. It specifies CASSPRLDNEQFF.

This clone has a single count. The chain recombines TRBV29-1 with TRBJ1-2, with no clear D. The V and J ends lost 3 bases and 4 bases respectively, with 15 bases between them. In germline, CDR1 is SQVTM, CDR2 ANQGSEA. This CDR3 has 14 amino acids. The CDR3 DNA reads TGCAGCGTTGAGGCATCACGATCCTCCTATGGCTACACCTTC. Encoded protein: CSVEASRSSYGYTF.

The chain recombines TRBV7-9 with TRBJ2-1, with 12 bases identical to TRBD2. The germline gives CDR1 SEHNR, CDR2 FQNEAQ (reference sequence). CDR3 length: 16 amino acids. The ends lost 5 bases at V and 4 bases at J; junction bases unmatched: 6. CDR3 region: CASSTGTSGPYNEQFF. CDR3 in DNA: TGTGCCAGCAGCACCGGGACTAGCGGGCCTTACAATGAGCAGTTCTTC.

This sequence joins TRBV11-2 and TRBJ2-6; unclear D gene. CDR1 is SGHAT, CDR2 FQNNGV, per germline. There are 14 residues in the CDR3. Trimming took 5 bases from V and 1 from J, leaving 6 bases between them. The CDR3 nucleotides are TGTGCCAGCAGCCCCACATCTGGGGCCAACGTCCTGACTTTC. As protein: CASSPTSGANVLTF. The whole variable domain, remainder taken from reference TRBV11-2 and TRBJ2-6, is EAGVAQSPRYKIIEKRQSVAFWCNPISGHATLYWYQQILGQGPKLLIQFQNNGVVDDSQLPKDRFSAERLKGVDSTLKIQPAKLEDSAVYLCASSPTSGANVLTFGAGSRLTVL.

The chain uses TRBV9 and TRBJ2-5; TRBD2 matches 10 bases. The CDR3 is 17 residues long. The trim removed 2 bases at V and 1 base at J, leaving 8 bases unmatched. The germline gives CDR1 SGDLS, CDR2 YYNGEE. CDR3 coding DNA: TGTGCCAGCAGCGTGGGGCGGACTAGCGGTTTCCAAGAGACCCAGTACTTC. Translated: CASSVGRTSGFQETQYF.

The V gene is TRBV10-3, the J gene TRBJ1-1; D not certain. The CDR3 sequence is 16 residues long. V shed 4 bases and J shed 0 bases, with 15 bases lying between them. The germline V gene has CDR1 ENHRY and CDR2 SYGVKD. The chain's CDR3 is CAISGRGSGVNTEAFF. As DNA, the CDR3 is TGTGCCATCAGTGGTCGCGGGAGCGGGGTGAACACTGAAGCTTTCTTT.

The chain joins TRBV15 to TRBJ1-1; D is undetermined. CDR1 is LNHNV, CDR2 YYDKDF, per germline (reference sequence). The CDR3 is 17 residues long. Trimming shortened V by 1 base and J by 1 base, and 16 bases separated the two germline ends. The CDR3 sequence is CATSRGLLRASNTEAFF. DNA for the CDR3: TGTGCCACCAGCAGAGGCCTCCTCCGCGCCTCGAACACTGAAGCTTTCTTT.

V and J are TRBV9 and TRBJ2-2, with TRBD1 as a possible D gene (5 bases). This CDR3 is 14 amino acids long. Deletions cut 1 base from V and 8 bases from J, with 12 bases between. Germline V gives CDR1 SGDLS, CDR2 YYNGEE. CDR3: CASSVRQTFGELFF. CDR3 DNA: TGTGCCAGCAGCGTAAGACAGACCTTTGGGGAGCTGTTTTTT.

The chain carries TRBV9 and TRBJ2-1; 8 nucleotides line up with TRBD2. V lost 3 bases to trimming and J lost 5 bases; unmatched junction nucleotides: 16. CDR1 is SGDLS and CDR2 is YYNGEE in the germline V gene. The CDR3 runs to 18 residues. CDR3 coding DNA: TGTGCCAGCAGCGCTTTCCTCGATTTGGGGCGGGGGGACAATGAGCAGTTCTTC. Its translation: CASSAFLDLGRGDNEQFF.

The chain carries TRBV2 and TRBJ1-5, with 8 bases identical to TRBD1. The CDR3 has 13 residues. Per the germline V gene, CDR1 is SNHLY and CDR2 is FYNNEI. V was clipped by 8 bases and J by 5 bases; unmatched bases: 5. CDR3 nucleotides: TGTGCCAGCGGACAGGGACTGGATCAGCCCCAGCATTTT. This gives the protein CASGQGLDQPQHF.